This TCR beta chain was documented in a study of T cells in Graves' hyperthyroidism and ophthalmopathy. Trimming cost V 2 bases and J 4 bases, with 12 bases left between them. This CDR3 region has 15 residues. Germline V gives CDR1 MNHEY, CDR2 SVGEGT. TCR beta CDR3 regions were amplified from RNA. With the HTBI primer set, the TCR CDR3 went through a first round of RT-PCR. TCRdb passed the multiplex PCR reads through MiXCR, listing each CDR3 protein once. The sample consists of a few hundred thousand distinct CDR3 sequences, roughly an eighth of them appearing once. There are many counts of this clonotype. Hyperthyroidism, newly diagnosed and lasting under 2 months, affected patients aged 18 to 65.

This chain links TRBV6-2 or TRBV6-3 with TRBJ1-5; no clear D gene. The sequence was obtained from a woman aged 18-29 years with Graves' hyperthyroidism. The sequenced sample was blood. In nucleotides, the CDR3 is TGTGCCAGCAGTTACGGCAGTCCTCTAAATCAGCCCCAGCATTTT. Translated, it gives CASSYGSPLNQPQHF.